A selection of T cell receptor beta chains follows, all from one sample in a study of PD-1 blockade in classical Hodgkin lymphoma. Assay used: immunoSEQ multiplex PCR; TCRdb lists only in-frame clones, some missing. The sample holds approximately 20,000 clones; 80% are singletons and the top ten take roughly 17%. Specimen: peripheral blood mononuclear cells (PBMCs), collected before the second cycle of nivolumab. The receptors derive from a human donor with classical Hodgkin lymphoma. CDR3s include the opening cysteine and the closing phenylalanine or tryptophan. A D gene is named only where the DNA matches it firmly. Rows may omit the clone size; those that give it use once, few, many or a size class.

J gene | D gene | V gene | clone size | CDR3 protein | CDR3 DNA
TRBJ1-3 | NA | TRBV11-2 | NA | CASSLVGRASGNTIYF | TGTGCCAGCAGCTTAGTGGGCAGGGCGTCTGGAAACACCATATATTTT
TRBJ2-2 | NA | TRBV25-1 | NA | CASSEAGRAAGELFF | TGTGCCAGCAGTGAGGCAGGTAGAGCGGCCGGGGAGCTGTTTTTT
TRBJ2-1 | TRBD2 | TRBV4-1 | NA | CASSQVLLLAGGNEQFF | TGCGCCAGCAGCCAAGTCTTGCTACTAGCGGGAGGCAATGAGCAGTTCTTC
TRBJ2-3 | TRBD2 | TRBV10-2 | NA | CASSESGRADTQYF | TGCGCCAGCAGTGAGTCGGGGAGGGCAGATACGCAGTATTTT
TRBJ2-5 | TRBD2 | TRBV19 | NA | CASSISGGWQETQYF | TGTGCCAGTAGTATATCGGGAGGGTGGCAAGAGACCCAGTACTTC
TRBJ2-7 | NA | TRBV6-1 | once | CASSEPLRVGFF | TGTGCCAGCAGTGAACCACTCAGGGTGGGATTCTTC
TRBJ2-7 | NA | TRBV19 | NA | CASTPQVGDTYEQYF | TGTGCCAGTACCCCCCAGGTAGGGGACACCTACGAGCAGTACTTC
TRBJ1-5 | NA | TRBV7-9 | few | CASSLGQVQPQHF | TGTGCCAGCAGCTTAGGACAGGTTCAGCCCCAGCATTTT
TRBJ2-6 | NA | TRBV19 | NA | CASSIRAGTSSGANVLTF | TGTGCCAGTAGTATTCGAGCAGGGACCTCCTCTGGGGCCAACGTCCTGACTTTC
TRBJ2-3 | NA | TRBV10-3 | NA | CAISDPKTPRGDTQYF | TGTGCCATCAGTGACCCAAAAACACCTAGGGGAGATACGCAGTATTTT
TRBJ2-1 | NA | TRBV2 | NA | CASSTYNEQFF | TGTGCCAGCAGCACTTACAATGAGCAGTTCTTC
TRBJ1-2 | NA | TRBV7-2 | NA | CATQLWAYGYTF | TGTGCCACCCAGCTCTGGGCCTATGGCTACACCTTC
TRBJ1-1 | TRBD1 | TRBV20-1 | once | CSATRTGEAFF | TGCAGTGCTACCCGGACAGGGGAAGCCTTCTTT
TRBJ2-3 | TRBD2 | TRBV27 | NA | CASSFLAGVRDTQYF | TGTGCCAGCAGTTTCTTAGCGGGAGTGAGAGATACGCAGTATTTT
TRBJ1-2 | NA | TRBV5-1 | NA | CASSLTGSGYTF | TGCGCCAGCAGCTTGACAGGATCTGGCTACACCTTC